These T cell receptor beta chains were read from a single sample in a study of beta chain features in type 1 diabetes. The data were produced by immunoSEQ multiplex PCR, yet TCRdb's version contains in-frame clones alone and is incomplete. The table records 630,000 or so clones, over 11% of them present only once. Material for sequencing was naive CD4+ T cells from blood. These receptors originate from a man between 18 and 35 years old with type 1 diabetes. The CDR3 runs from the conserved cysteine through the conserved F or W. The D gene is left open where the match is weak. Rows give clone size only sometimes, using once, few, many, or a class for an expanded clone.

v_gene	d_gene	j_gene	abundance	CDR3aa	CDR3nt
TRBV25-1	TRBD1	TRBJ1-4	NA	CASSPVRGRKTNEKLFF	TGTGCCAGCAGTCCCGTCAGGGGGCGCAAGACTAATGAAAAACTGTTTTTT
TRBV4-2	NA	TRBJ2-4	few	CASRQTSLSNIQYF	TGTGCCAGCAGGCAAACTAGCCTGAGTAACATTCAGTACTTC
TRBV18	NA	TRBJ1-1	NA	CASRPDRNTEAFF	TGTGCCAGCCGACCGGACCGGAACACTGAAGCTTTCTTT
TRBV2	TRBD1	TRBJ2-3	NA	CASSLGQGTDTQYF	TGTGCCAGCAGTCTCGGACAGGGCACAGATACGCAGTATTTT
TRBV19	NA	TRBJ1-5	few	CASSIEDQPQHF	TGTGCCAGTAGTATAGAGGATCAGCCCCAGCATTTT
TRBV28	TRBD1	TRBJ2-6	NA	CASSPPTGSGANVLTF	TGTGCCAGCAGCCCCCCGACAGGGTCTGGGGCCAACGTCCTGACTTTC
TRBV13	NA	TRBJ2-4	NA	CASRPGLVKNIQYF	TGTGCCAGCAGACCTGGCCTAGTTAAAAACATTCAGTACTTC
TRBV28	NA	TRBJ2-2	few	CASRRGTGELFF	TGTGCCAGCAGGCGGGGCACCGGGGAGCTGTTTTTT
TRBV9	TRBD1	TRBJ2-7	NA	CASSAGQGPSYEQYF	TGTGCCAGCAGCGCGGGACAGGGGCCCTCCTACGAGCAGTACTTC
TRBV30	NA	TRBJ1-1	NA	CAWSLHTEAFF	TGTGCCTGGAGTCTTCACACTGAAGCTTTCTTT
TRBV11-2	NA	TRBJ2-7	NA	CASSPFYEQYF	TGTGCCAGCAGCCCTTTCTACGAGCAGTACTTC
TRBV6-1	TRBD2	TRBJ2-5	NA	CASSVGTGGLAGIQTQYF	TGTGCCAGCAGTGTTGGAACTGGGGGACTAGCGGGAATACAGACCCAGTACTTC
TRBV20-1	NA	TRBJ1-2	few	CSATRSYGYTF	TGCAGTGCTACAAGGAGCTATGGCTACACCTTC
TRBV29-1	NA	TRBJ2-7	few	CSVAEAQRAYEQYF	TGCAGCGTTGCAGAGGCCCAGAGAGCCTACGAGCAGTACTTC
TRBV9	TRBD1	TRBJ1-2	NA	CASSVLGGVGYGYTF	TGTGCCAGCAGCGTCCTAGGGGGCGTTGGCTATGGCTACACCTTC
TRBV7-2	TRBD1	TRBJ2-5	NA	CASSYPPGAGQGETQYF	TGTGCCAGCAGCTATCCCCCCGGTGCGGGACAGGGAGAGACCCAGTACTTC
TRBV5-4	NA	TRBJ1-2	few	CASSLDATARGYTF	TGTGCCAGCAGCTTGGACGCGACAGCGAGGGGCTACACCTTC
TRBV11-2	NA	TRBJ2-2	few	CASSLESTAYTGELFF	TGTGCCAGCAGCTTAGAGAGTACGGCATACACCGGGGAGCTGTTTTTT
TRBV7-9	NA	TRBJ2-3	NA	CASSSMPNTQYF	TGTGCCAGCAGTTCCATGCCAAATACGCAGTATTTT
TRBV7-7	TRBD1	TRBJ2-7	NA	CASSLSQGASYEQYF	TGTGCTAGCAGCTTATCCCAGGGGGCCTCCTACGAGCAGTACTTC
TRBV5-1	NA	TRBJ2-5	NA	CASSLTNQETQYF	TGCGCCAGCAGCTTGACAAACCAAGAGACCCAGTACTTC
TRBV15	NA	TRBJ1-5	NA	CATSRRGRINQPQHF	TGTGCCACCAGCCGGAGGGGACGGATCAATCAGCCCCAGCATTTT
TRBV13	NA	TRBJ1-3	few	CASGVSGNTIYF	TGTGCCAGCGGGGTCTCTGGAAACACCATATATTTT
TRBV10-3	NA	TRBJ1-4	few	CAISDRDSNEKLFF	TGTGCCATCAGTGACAGGGACTCTAATGAAAAACTGTTTTTT